This TCR beta chain was found in a study of shared clonotypes between healthy human individuals. Comment on this clone: The antigen is unknown.

It was across several immunoSEQ plates that each subset's genomic DNA was evenly split. Clones were read by immunoSEQ multiplex PCR, and TCRdb kept only the in-frame ones, dropping some. The sample holds about 520,000 clones, more than 75% seen once. V was shortened by 7 bases and J by 5 bases, with 18 bases between the two germline ends. CDR1 and CDR2 from the germline V gene are MNHNS and SASEGT. The CDR3 length is 15 residues. The study, taken as a whole, reports: It was only blood that was sampled, and tissue repertoires likely differ.

The chain couples TRBV6-1 to TRBJ1-5, with D perhaps TRBD1 (5 bases). The clonotype comes from a middle-aged woman in good health. Some clones in this sample may be carry-over from other donors' samples. Material: PBMCs. The CDR3 DNA reads as TGTGCCAGCACCCTAACCGGGACCCCTGATCAGCCCCAGCATTTT. Its protein is CASTLTGTPDQPQHF.